The sequence of this T cell receptor (beta chain) was determined in a study of cytomegalovirus exposure and HLA in healthy donors. The CDR3 sequence is 12 residues long. V was pared by 4 bases and J by 9 bases, with 6 bases of the junction left unmatched. Germline CDR1 and CDR2: GTSNPN and SVGIG (reference sequence). The PCR was carried out with 60 Vbeta primers and 13 Jbeta primers. Method: immunoSEQ multiplex PCR; TCRdb's copy keeps in-frame clones and lacks some. This sample yields some 150,000 clones, of which over 60% are seen a single time; roughly 3% belongs to the top ten. This chain joins TRBV30 and TRBJ1-1; 9 nucleotides match TRBD1. The receptor was derived from a woman in her 30s in good health and CMV-seronegative. Sequencing was carried out using PBMCs. CDR3 in amino acids: CAWKDGTGQAFF. The CDR3 nucleotides read TGTGCCTGGAAAGACGGGACAGGGCAAGCTTTCTTT.